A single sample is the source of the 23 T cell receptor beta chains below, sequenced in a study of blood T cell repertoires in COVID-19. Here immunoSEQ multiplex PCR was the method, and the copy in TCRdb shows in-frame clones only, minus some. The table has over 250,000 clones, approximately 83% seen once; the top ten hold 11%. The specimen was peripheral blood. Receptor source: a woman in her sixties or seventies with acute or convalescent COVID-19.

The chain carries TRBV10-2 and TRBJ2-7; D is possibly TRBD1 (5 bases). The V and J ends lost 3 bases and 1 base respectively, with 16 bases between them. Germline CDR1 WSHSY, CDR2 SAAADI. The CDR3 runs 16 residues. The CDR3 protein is CASSDRAKGFSYEQYF. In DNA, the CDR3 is TGCGCCAGCAGTGATCGGGCGAAGGGGTTTTCCTACGAGCAGTACTTC.

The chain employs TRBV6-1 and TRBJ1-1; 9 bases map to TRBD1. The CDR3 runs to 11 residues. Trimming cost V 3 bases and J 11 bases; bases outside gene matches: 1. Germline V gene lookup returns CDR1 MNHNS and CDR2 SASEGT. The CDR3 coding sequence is TGTGCCAGCAGTGAGGGGACAGGGGCTTTCTTT. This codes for CASSEGTGAFF.

This chain's CDR3 is CASSLRTGRNTEAFF. The CDR3 region has the DNA TGCGCCAGCAGCTTACGGACAGGGCGGAACACTGAAGCTTTCTTT. The chain recombines TRBV5-1 with TRBJ1-1; TRBD1 aligns across 8 bases. With V trimmed by 2 bases and J by 1 base, 4 bases remained unmatched. Germline values: CDR1 SGHRS, CDR2 YFSETQ. This CDR3 has 15 amino acids. The whole variable domain, filled in from reference TRBV5-1 and TRBJ1-1, reads KAGVTQTPRYLIKTRGQQVTLSCSPISGHRSVSWYQQTPGQGLQFLFEYFSETQRNKGNFPGRFSGRQFSNSRSEMNVSTLELGDSALYLCASSLRTGRNTEAFFGQGTRLTVV.

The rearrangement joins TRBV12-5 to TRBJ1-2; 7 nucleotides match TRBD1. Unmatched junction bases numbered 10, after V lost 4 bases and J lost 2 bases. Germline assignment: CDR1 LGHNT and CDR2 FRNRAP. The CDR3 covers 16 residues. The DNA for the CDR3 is TGTGCTAGTGGTTCTGAATTGGGACAGTCGAACTATGGCTACACCTTC. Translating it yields CASGSELGQSNYGYTF.

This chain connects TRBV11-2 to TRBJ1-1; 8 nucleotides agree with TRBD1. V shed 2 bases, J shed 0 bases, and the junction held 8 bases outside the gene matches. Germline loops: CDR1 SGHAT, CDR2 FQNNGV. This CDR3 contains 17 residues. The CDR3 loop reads CASSLLGTGFMNTEAFF. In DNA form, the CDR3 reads TGTGCCAGCAGCTTATTAGGGACAGGTTTCATGAACACTGAAGCTTTCTTT.

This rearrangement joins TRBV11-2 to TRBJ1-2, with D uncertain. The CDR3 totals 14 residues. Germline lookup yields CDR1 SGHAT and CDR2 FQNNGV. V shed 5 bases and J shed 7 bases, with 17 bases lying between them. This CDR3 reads CASSPQRGDAGYTF. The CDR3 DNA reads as TGTGCCAGCAGCCCCCAGAGAGGAGACGCTGGCTACACCTTC.

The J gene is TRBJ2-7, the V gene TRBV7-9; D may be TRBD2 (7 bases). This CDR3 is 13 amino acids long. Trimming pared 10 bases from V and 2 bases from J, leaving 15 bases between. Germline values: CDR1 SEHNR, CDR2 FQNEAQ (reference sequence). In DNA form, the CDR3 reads TGTGCCACTTCAAGGGGGGGAACCTACGAGCAGTACTTC. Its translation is CATSRGGTYEQYF.

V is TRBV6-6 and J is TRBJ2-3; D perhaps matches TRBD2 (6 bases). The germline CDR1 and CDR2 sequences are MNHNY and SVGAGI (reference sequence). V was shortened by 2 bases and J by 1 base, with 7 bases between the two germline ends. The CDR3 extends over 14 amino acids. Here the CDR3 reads CASSYGGGTDTQYF. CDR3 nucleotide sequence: TGTGCCAGCAGTTACGGCGGGGGCACAGATACGCAGTATTTT.

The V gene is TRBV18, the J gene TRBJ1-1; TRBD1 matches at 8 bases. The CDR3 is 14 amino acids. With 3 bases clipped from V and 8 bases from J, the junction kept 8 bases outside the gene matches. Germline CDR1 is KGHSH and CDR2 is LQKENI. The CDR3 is CASSPVTGGGEAFF. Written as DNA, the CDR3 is TGTGCCAGCTCACCCGTTACAGGGGGAGGAGAAGCTTTCTTT.

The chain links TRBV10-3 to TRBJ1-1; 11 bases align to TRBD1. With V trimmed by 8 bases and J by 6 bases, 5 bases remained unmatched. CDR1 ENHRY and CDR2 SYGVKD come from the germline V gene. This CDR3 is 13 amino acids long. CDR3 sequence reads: CAIQEDRGPEAFF. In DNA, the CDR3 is TGTGCCATCCAAGAGGACAGGGGGCCTGAAGCTTTCTTT.

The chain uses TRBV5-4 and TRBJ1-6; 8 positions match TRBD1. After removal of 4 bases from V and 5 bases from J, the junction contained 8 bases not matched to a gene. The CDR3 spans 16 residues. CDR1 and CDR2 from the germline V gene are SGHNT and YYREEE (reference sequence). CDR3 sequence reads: CASSRPPGQDNSPLHF. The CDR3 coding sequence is TGTGCCAGCAGCCGTCCCCCGGGACAGGATAATTCACCCCTCCACTTT.

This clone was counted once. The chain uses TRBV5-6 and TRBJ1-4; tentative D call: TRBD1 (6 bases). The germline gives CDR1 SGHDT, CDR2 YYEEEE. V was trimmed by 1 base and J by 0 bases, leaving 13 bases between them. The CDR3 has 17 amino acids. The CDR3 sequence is CASSLRQGHATNEKLFF. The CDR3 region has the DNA TGTGCCAGCAGCTTGCGTCAGGGGCATGCAACTAATGAAAAACTGTTTTTT.

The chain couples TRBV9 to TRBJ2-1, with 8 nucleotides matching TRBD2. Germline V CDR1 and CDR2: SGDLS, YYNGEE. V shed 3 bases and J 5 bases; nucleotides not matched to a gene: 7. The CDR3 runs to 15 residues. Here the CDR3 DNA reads TGTGCCAGCAGCGCCGCGGGGGGCCCACACAATGAGCAGTTCTTC. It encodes CASSAAGGPHNEQFF.

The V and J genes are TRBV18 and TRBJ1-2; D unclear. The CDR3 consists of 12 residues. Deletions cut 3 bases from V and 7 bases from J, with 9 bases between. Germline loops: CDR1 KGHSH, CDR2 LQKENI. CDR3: CASSPSNPGYTF. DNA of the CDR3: TGTGCCAGCTCACCGTCTAACCCTGGCTACACCTTC.

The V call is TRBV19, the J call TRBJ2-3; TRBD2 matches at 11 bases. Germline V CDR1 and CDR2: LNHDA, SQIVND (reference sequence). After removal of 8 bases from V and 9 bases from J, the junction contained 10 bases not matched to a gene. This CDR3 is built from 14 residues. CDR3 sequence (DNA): TGTGCCAGTTCGACTAGCGGGGTGAAACGGACGCAGTATTTT. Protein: CASSTSGVKRTQYF. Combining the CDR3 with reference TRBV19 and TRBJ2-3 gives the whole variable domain DGGITQSPKYLFRKEGQNVTLSCEQNLNHDAMYWYRQDPGQGLRLIYYSQIVNDFQKGDIAEGYSVSREKKESFPLTVTSAQKNPTAFYLCASSTSGVKRTQYFGPGTRLTVL.

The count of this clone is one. The CDR3 nucleotides are TGTGCCAGTAGTTTCCGAGCCGGGGGGTCCTACAATGAGCAGTTCTTC. Protein: CASSFRAGGSYNEQFF. The chain couples TRBV19 to TRBJ2-1; 7 nucleotides line up with TRBD2. V dropped 5 bases and J dropped 1; count of bases not matched to a gene: 8. This CDR3 is built from 16 residues. The germline gives CDR1 LNHDA, CDR2 SQIVND (reference sequence). Full variable domain (remainder filled in from reference TRBV19 and TRBJ2-1): DGGITQSPKYLFRKEGQNVTLSCEQNLNHDAMYWYRQDPGQGLRLIYYSQIVNDFQKGDIAEGYSVSREKKESFPLTVTSAQKNPTAFYLCASSFRAGGSYNEQFFGPGTRLTVL.

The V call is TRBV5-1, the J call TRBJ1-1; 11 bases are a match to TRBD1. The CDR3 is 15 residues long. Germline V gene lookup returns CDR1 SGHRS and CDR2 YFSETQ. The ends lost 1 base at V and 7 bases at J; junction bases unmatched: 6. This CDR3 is CASSLQDRGRVEAFF. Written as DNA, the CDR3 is TGCGCCAGCAGCTTGCAGGACAGGGGGCGAGTTGAAGCTTTCTTT.

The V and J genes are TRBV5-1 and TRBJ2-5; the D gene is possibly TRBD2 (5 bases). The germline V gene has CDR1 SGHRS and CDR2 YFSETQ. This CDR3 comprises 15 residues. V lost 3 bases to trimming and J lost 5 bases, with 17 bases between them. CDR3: CASSSYGGPGETQYF. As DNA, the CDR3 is TGCGCCAGCAGCTCCTACGGAGGCCCGGGCGAGACCCAGTACTTC.

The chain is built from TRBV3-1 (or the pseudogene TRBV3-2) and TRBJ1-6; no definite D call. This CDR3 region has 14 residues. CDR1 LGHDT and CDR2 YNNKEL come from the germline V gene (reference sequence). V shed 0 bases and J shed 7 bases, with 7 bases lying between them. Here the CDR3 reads CASSQETENSPLHF. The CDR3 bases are TGTGCCAGCAGCCAAGAAACAGAAAATTCACCCCTCCACTTT.

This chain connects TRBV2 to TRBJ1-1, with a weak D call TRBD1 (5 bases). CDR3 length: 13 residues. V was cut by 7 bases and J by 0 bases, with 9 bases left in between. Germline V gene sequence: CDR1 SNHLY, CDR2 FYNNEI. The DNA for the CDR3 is TGTGCCAGCAATAGGGGTTTGAACACTGAAGCTTTCTTT. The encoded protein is CASNRGLNTEAFF.

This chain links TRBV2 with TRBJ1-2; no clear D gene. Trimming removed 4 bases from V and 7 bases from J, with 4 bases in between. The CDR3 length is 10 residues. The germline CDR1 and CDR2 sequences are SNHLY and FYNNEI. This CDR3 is CASSGSGYTF. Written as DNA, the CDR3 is TGTGCCAGCAGTGGGAGTGGCTACACCTTC.

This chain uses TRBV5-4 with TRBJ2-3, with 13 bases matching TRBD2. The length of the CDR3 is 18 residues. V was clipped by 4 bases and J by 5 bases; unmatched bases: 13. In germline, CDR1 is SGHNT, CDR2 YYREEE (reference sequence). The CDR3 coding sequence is TGTGCCAGCAGCCCGAATACATGGACTAGCGGGGGAGGAGATACGCAGTATTTT. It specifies CASSPNTWTSGGGDTQYF.

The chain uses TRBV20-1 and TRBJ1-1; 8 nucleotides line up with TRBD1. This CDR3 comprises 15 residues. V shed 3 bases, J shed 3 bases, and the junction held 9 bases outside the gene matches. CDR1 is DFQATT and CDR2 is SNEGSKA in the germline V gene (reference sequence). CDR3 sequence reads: CSASWQGAGYTEAFF. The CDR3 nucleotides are TGCAGTGCTAGTTGGCAGGGGGCCGGGTACACTGAAGCTTTCTTT.